A single count supports the clone carrying this T cell receptor (beta chain). The data were taken from a study of control samples from healthy donors and cancer patients. Produced via immunoSEQ multiplex PCR; TCRdb's table is partial and in-frame only. Here the sample spans some 120,000 clones, roughly 87% being singletons. The sequenced sample consisted of blood. This TCR came from a man aged 35 to 55 in good health.

The CDR3 nucleotides read TGTGCCAGCAGTTTAAAGCACGAGCAGTACTTC. This translates into CASSLKHEQYF. The chain has TRBV27 and TRBJ2-7, with no clear D. With 2 bases removed from V and 5 bases from J, the gap between germline ends came to 4 bases. Germline CDR1 MNHEY, CDR2 SMNVEV (reference sequence). This CDR3 is 11 amino acids long.